One sample yielded the 29 T cell receptor beta chains listed below, sequenced in a study of blood T cells in healthy people across ages. Primed by a sample-barcoded 5' primer and a J-beta primer mix, a second PCR proceeded for roughly 7 to 12 cycles. From the 5' RACE reads, TCRdb called clonotypes with MiXCR, one entry per CDR3 protein. Counted here are roughly 1,500,000 distinct CDR3 sequences, about 32% occurring once; the ten biggest clones make up approximately 10%. The specimen sequenced was blood. Every receptor here comes from a woman between 25 and 40 years old in good health.

This clonotype was seen many times. The rearrangement links TRBV7-8 to TRBJ2-3; 7 nucleotides agree with TRBD2. With V trimmed by 4 bases and J by 2 bases, 6 bases remained unmatched. Germline CDR1 is SGHVS and CDR2 is FQNEAQ. CDR3 length equals 15 residues. CDR3 residues: CASSYLAELTDTQYF. In DNA, the CDR3 is TGTGCCAGCAGCTACCTAGCGGAACTCACAGATACGCAGTATTTT.

The genes are TRBV5-1 and TRBJ2-5; weak D call: TRBD2 (5 bases). In germline, CDR1 is SGHRS, CDR2 YFSETQ. V was clipped by 0 bases and J by 5 bases, with 14 bases between them. The CDR3 extends over 15 amino acids. CDR3 in DNA: TGCGCCAGCAGCTTGGAGGCGATGAGGAGGGAGACCCAGTACTTC. This sequence encodes CASSLEAMRRETQYF.

DNA of the CDR3: TGCAGTGCTAACCGGACTAGCAGCCTTCCGGAGCCCCAGTACTTC. This translates into CSANRTSSLPEPQYF. This rearrangement joins TRBV20-1 to TRBJ2-5; 8 bases line up with TRBD2. V lost 4 bases to trimming and J lost 9 bases; unmatched junction nucleotides: 16. The CDR3 loop spans 15 amino acids. Germline V CDR1 and CDR2: DFQATT, SNEGSKA (reference sequence).

The chain recombines TRBV20-1 with TRBJ2-7; 7 nucleotides line up with TRBD2. Unmatched junction bases numbered 8, after V lost 1 base and J lost 5 bases. CDR1 is DFQATT, CDR2 SNEGSKA, per germline (reference sequence). The CDR3 runs 14 residues. In nucleotides, the CDR3 is TGCAGTGCTAGAGGGGGGACTACCCCTCACGAGCAGTACTTC. It encodes CSARGGTTPHEQYF.

The chain couples TRBV20-1 to TRBJ2-7; TRBD1 agrees at 8 bases. V was clipped by 6 bases and J by 3 bases; unmatched bases: 10. The CDR3 is 14 amino acids. Germline values: CDR1 DFQATT, CDR2 SNEGSKA (reference sequence). The CDR3 DNA reads as TGCAGTGCCCTCTCGGACAGGGCGGGCTACGAGCAGTACTTC. Amino acid sequence: CSALSDRAGYEQYF.

This clonotype was recorded many times. A much larger clonotype is one base distant, so this may be a read error. The V gene is TRBV20-1, the J gene TRBJ2-7; no clear D. Per germline, CDR1 DFQATT and CDR2 SNEGSKA (reference sequence). The CDR3 consists of 11 residues. The CDR3 DNA follows: TGCAGGGCTAGTGGTCCTTACGAGCAGTACTTC. This encodes CRASGPYEQYF.

This clonotype was seen only a few times. The J gene is TRBJ1-4, the V gene TRBV5-1; the D is unclear. CDR1 and CDR2 (germline): SGHRS, YFSETQ. V was trimmed by 0 bases and J by 8 bases, leaving 8 bases between them. The CDR3 has 13 amino acids. The CDR3 DNA sequence: TGCGCCAGCAGCTTGGCCATCGGGGAAAAACTGTTTTTT. As protein: CASSLAIGEKLFF.

The V and J genes are TRBV7-6 and TRBJ2-7; the D is unclear. There are 16 residues in the CDR3. The V gene's germline CDR1 is SGHVS and CDR2 FNYEAQ. V lost 7 bases and J lost 6, with 25 bases in between. The CDR3 loop reads CASKKSSSQVMGEQYF. Written as DNA, the CDR3 is TGTGCCAGCAAAAAGTCCTCCAGTCAGGTGATGGGCGAGCAGTACTTC. Complete variable domain (other parts from reference TRBV7-6 and TRBJ2-7): GAGVSQSPRYKVTKRGQDVALRCDPISGHVSLYWYRQALGQGPEFLTYFNYEAQQDKSGLPNDRFSAERPEGSISTLTIQRTEQRDSAMYRCASKKSSSQVMGEQYFGPGTRLTVT.

The chain couples TRBV2 to TRBJ2-3; perhaps TRBD2 as D (5 bases). Germline-derived CDR1 and CDR2 are SNHLY and FYNNEI. This CDR3 spans 16 amino acids. Trimming took 2 bases from V and 2 from J, leaving 14 bases between them. CDR3 DNA sequence: TGTGCCAGCAGTGAAATTGGCTACGGGGACACAGATACGCAGTATTTT. Protein sequence: CASSEIGYGDTDTQYF.

The V gene is TRBV7-9, the J gene TRBJ1-2; TRBD1 matches at 9 bases. Losses at the gene ends were 2 bases for V and 4 bases for J; bases not matched to a gene: 5. From germline, CDR1 is SEHNR and CDR2 FQNEAQ (reference sequence). The CDR3 extends over 15 amino acids. The CDR3 nucleotides read TGTGCCAGCAGCTTATGGGACAGGGCTATCTATGGCTACACCTTC. Translation: CASSLWDRAIYGYTF.

This clonotype has just one count. V gene TRBV30 combines with J gene TRBJ2-5, with D possibly matching TRBD1 (5 bases). Germline assignment: CDR1 GTSNPN and CDR2 SVGIG (reference sequence). The CDR3 contains 15 residues. Trimming pared 4 bases from V and 11 bases from J, leaving 26 bases between. The CDR3 bases are TGTGCCTGGACAGGGAACGTGGGGTCCTACAATGAGCAGTACTTC. Encoded protein: CAWTGNVGSYNEQYF.

This clonotype was counted at least ten times. This chain uses TRBV10-3 with TRBJ2-3; maybe TRBD2 (6 bases). V was trimmed by 4 bases and J by 3 bases, leaving 17 bases between them. The CDR3 loop spans 16 amino acids. Germline CDR1 is ENHRY and CDR2 is SYGVKD. The chain's CDR3 is CAISGVAPGGTDTQYF. The CDR3 DNA is TGTGCCATCAGTGGAGTAGCACCTGGGGGGACAGATACGCAGTATTTT.

The rearrangement uses TRBV20-1 and TRBJ1-5; possibly TRBD1 for D (6 bases). CDR1 is DFQATT and CDR2 is SNEGSKA in the germline V gene (reference sequence). V gave up 4 bases and J gave up 5 bases, with 18 bases separating them. The CDR3 is made up of 15 amino acids. CDR3: CSAKDRAGGDQPQHF. The DNA for the CDR3 is TGCAGTGCTAAAGACAGAGCGGGGGGCGATCAGCCCCAGCATTTT.

V usage is TRBV27 and J usage is TRBJ1-2; D unresolved. Trimming cost V 10 bases and J 0 bases, with 12 bases left between them. CDR1 and CDR2 (germline): MNHEY, SMNVEV (reference sequence). The CDR3 totals 13 residues. The DNA for the CDR3 is TGTGCCACCATGACCCGAGCTAACTATGGCTACACCTTC. This encodes CATMTRANYGYTF.

This clonotype was seen a few times. The J gene is TRBJ1-1, the V gene TRBV4-1; D might be TRBD1 (5 bases). This CDR3 is built from 15 residues. Germline CDR1 MGHRA, CDR2 YSYEKL. V lost 1 base and J 2 bases, leaving 11 bases between the germline ends. CDR3 residues: CASSQGWTPNTEAFF. The CDR3 bases are TGCGCCAGCAGCCAAGGCTGGACACCTAACACTGAAGCTTTCTTT.

The chain employs TRBV15 and TRBJ2-1; 7 bases align to TRBD2. CDR1 is LNHNV and CDR2 is YYDKDF in the germline V gene (reference sequence). This CDR3 is built from 12 residues. Trimming took 3 bases from V and 9 from J; bases not matched to a gene: 2. CDR3 sequence (DNA): TGTGCCACCAGCAGCAGGGAGGGTGAGCAGTTCTTC. This sequence encodes CATSSREGEQFF.

The V and J genes are TRBV6-1 and TRBJ1-5; weak D call: TRBD1 (5 bases). Trimming pared 1 base from V and 7 bases from J, leaving 11 bases between. The germline gives CDR1 MNHNS, CDR2 SASEGT. The length of the CDR3 is 14 residues. The CDR3 protein is CASSEDGAGQPQHF. The CDR3 coding sequence is TGTGCCAGCAGTGAAGATGGGGCCGGGCAGCCCCAGCATTTT.

V and J are TRBV6-1 and TRBJ2-2; D not certain. Trimming took 4 bases from V and 4 from J, leaving 16 bases between them. The length of the CDR3 is 16 residues. Germline CDR1 MNHNS, CDR2 SASEGT. This CDR3 is CASSGVTGRITGELFF. Here the CDR3 DNA reads TGTGCCAGCAGTGGGGTAACGGGCAGGATCACCGGGGAGCTGTTTTTT.

This clonotype has only one observation. The chain has TRBV12-3 or TRBV12-4 and TRBJ1-2; TRBD1 is a possible D gene (5 bases). Trimming cost V 6 bases and J 8 bases, with 16 bases left between them. This CDR3 is built from 13 residues. CDR3 coding DNA: TGTGCCAGCAGCCCAGCCCCAGGGTCCGGCTACACCTTC. This encodes CASSPAPGSGYTF.

The CDR3 loop is CASSFAVVGQGDTEAFF. The CDR3 region has the DNA TGTGCCAGCAGTTTCGCGGTCGTCGGTCAGGGGGACACTGAAGCTTTCTTT. This chain links TRBV12-3 or TRBV12-4 with TRBJ1-1; 7 bases line up with TRBD1. The junction had 13 bases not matched to a gene; V was cut back by 3 bases and J by 3 bases. This CDR3 contains 17 residues.

This clonotype was seen more than once but under ten times. The chain combines TRBV10-3 with TRBJ1-4; weak D call: TRBD1 (5 bases). CDR1 ENHRY and CDR2 SYGVKD come from the germline V gene. The CDR3 has 15 amino acids. The germline V and J ends were trimmed by 4 bases and 3 bases, with 12 bases remaining between them. CDR3 protein: CAISAGTGSNEKLFF. In DNA form, the CDR3 reads TGTGCCATCAGTGCCGGGACCGGCTCTAATGAAAAACTGTTTTTT.

Only a few counts were recorded for this clonotype. The chain recombines TRBV11-1 with TRBJ2-2; 7 nucleotides match TRBD1. The V gene end was trimmed by 6 bases and the J gene end by 3 bases; junction bases not matched to a gene: 10. This CDR3 comprises 16 residues. Per the germline V gene, CDR1 is SGHAT and CDR2 is FQDESV (reference sequence). The CDR3 sequence is CASRWTPTGDTGELFF. DNA of the CDR3: TGTGCCAGCAGATGGACCCCCACAGGGGACACCGGGGAGCTGTTTTTT. Supplemented by reference TRBV11-1 and TRBJ2-2, the full variable domain reads EAEVAQSPRYKITEKSQAVAFWCDPISGHATLYWYRQILGQGPELLVQFQDESVVDDSQLPKDRFSAERLKGVDSTLKIQPAELGDSAMYLCASRWTPTGDTGELFFGEGSRLTVL.

This clonotype was seen only a few times. The V call is TRBV12-3 or TRBV12-4, the J call TRBJ2-1; D tentatively reads TRBD1 or TRBD2 (6 bases each). Between the trimmed V and J ends, which lost 6 bases and 0 bases, there was a span of 24 bases. The CDR3 runs to 19 residues. The CDR3 spells CASSQLLVGGPSSYNEQFF. The DNA for the CDR3 is TGTGCCAGCAGCCAACTTTTAGTCGGGGGCCCAAGCTCCTACAATGAGCAGTTCTTC.

About this clonotype itself: One junction end disagrees with the germline gene, perhaps due to a read error. The V call is TRBV10-3, the J call TRBJ2-5; 8 bases map to TRBD1. This CDR3 has 15 residues. Looked up from germline, CDR1 is ENHRY and CDR2 is SYGVKD. The CDR3 bases are TGTGCCATCAGTGAGCGGACAGGGAAACAAGAGTCCCAGTACTTC. It specifies CAISERTGKQESQYF.

This clonotype showed up many times. V is TRBV29-1 and J is TRBJ2-7; D uncertain. The CDR3 consists of 12 residues. The V end was cut by 2 bases, the J end by 3 bases, with 8 bases between. The V gene's germline CDR1 is SQVTM and CDR2 ANQGSEA. The CDR3, as DNA: TGCAGCGTTGAACCGGACGGCTACGAGCAGTACTTC. Amino acid sequence: CSVEPDGYEQYF.

The V call is TRBV5-5, the J call TRBJ2-7; D might be TRBD1 (6 bases). The CDR3 is 14 residues long. V lost 0 bases, J lost 5 bases, and 12 bases lay in between. Germline V gene data show CDR1 as SGHKS and CDR2 as YYEKEE (reference sequence). The CDR3, as DNA: TGTGCCAGCAGCTTGGAGGGGGTTTGGGACGAGCAGTACTTC. This sequence encodes CASSLEGVWDEQYF.

V is TRBV14 and J is TRBJ2-5; D ambiguous. The V end lost 4 bases, the J end lost 2 bases, and 17 bases lay between the germline ends. CDR3 length: 16 residues. Germline CDR1 and CDR2: SGHDN and FVKESK. For the CDR3, the DNA is TGTGCCAGCAGCCCCGAGGAGCAGGTTTGGCAAGAGACCCAGTACTTC. Protein product: CASSPEEQVWQETQYF. Supplemented by reference TRBV14 and TRBJ2-5, the full variable domain reads EAGVTQFPSHSVIEKGQTVTLRCDPISGHDNLYWYRRVMGKEIKFLLHFVKESKQDESGMPNNRFLAERTGGTYSTLKVQPAELEDSGVYFCASSPEEQVWQETQYFGPGTRLLVL.

The J gene is TRBJ2-4, the V gene TRBV27; 9 bases line up with TRBD1. The J call is doubtful: the DNA matches TRBJ2-7 better. This CDR3 comprises 15 residues. Germline loops: CDR1 MNHEY, CDR2 SMNVEV (reference sequence). CDR3 DNA sequence: TGTGCCAGCAGTTTATCTCCGACAGGGGGAGGCGAGCAGTACTTC. Amino acids: CASSLSPTGGGEQYF.

The chain uses TRBV27 and TRBJ2-2; TRBD1 or TRBD2 may be the D gene (5 bases each). Germline CDR1 and CDR2: MNHEY and SMNVEV (reference sequence). Trimming shortened V by 6 bases and J by 3 bases, and 14 bases separated the two germline ends. The CDR3 contains 15 residues. CDR3 in amino acids: CASREGQADTGELFF. CDR3 DNA: TGTGCCAGCAGAGAGGGGCAGGCCGACACCGGGGAGCTGTTTTTT.